This T cell receptor beta chain was identified in a study of CD8 T cells in Susac syndrome. Across the whole study: Susac syndrome patients were untreated, on corticosteroids with some adding intravenous immunoglobulin, or on intravenous immunoglobulin only.

CD8+ and CD4+ T cells from blood underwent TCR beta sequencing, which was carried out in a high-throughput format. The patients with Susac syndrome satisfied recently defined diagnostic criteria for either definite or probable disease. Random hexamers were used to reverse transcribe 0.5 to 1 ug of RNA. TCRdb reanalysed the immunoSEQ multiplex PCR reads using MiXCR and keeps one entry per CDR3 protein. The sample includes about 150,000 distinct CDR3 sequences, 90% to 97% of them seen just once. Germline trimming cut 6 bases from V and 12 bases from J; bases unmatched to any gene: 8. The germline CDR1 and CDR2 sequences are MDHEN and SYDVKM. This CDR3 contains 12 residues.

Sequencing was performed on CD4+ T cells from PBMCs. The chain is built from TRBV28 and TRBJ2-1; 7 bases line up with TRBD1. This sequence was found in a human donor with Susac syndrome. The CDR3 DNA reads TGTGCCAGCAGCATGGGAGACAGGGTGCAGTTCTTC. Translating it yields CASSMGDRVQFF.